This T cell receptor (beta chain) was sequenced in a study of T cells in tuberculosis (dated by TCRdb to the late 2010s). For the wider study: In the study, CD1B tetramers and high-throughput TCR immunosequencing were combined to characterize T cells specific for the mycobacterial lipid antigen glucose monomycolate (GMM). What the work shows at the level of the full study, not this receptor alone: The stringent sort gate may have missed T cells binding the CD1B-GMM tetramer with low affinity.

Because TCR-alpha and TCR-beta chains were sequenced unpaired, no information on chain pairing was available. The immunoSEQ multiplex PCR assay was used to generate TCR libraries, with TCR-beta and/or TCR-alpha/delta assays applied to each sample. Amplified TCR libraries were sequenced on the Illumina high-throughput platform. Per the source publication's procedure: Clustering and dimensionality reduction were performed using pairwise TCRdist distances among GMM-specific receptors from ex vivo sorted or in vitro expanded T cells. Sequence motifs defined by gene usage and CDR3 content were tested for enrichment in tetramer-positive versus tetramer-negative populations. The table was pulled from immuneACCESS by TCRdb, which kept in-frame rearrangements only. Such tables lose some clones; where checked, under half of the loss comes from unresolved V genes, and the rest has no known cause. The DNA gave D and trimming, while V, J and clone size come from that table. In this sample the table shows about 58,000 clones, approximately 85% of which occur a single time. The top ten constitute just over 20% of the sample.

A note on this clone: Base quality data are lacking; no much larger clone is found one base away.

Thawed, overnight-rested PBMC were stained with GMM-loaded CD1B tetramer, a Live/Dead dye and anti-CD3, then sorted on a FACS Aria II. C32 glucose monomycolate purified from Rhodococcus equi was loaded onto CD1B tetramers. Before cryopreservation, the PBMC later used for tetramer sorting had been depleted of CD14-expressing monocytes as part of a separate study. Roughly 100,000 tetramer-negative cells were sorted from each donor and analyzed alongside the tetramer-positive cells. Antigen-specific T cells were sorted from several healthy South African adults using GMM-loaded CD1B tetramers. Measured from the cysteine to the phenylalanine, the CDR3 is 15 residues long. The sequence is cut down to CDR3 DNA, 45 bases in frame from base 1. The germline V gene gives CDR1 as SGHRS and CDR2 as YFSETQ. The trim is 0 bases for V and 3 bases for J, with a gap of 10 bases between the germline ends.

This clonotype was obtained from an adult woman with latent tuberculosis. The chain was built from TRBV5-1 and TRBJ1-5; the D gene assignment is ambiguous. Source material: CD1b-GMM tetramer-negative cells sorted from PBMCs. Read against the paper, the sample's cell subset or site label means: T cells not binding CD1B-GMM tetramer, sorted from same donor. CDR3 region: CASSLVPRVNQPQHF. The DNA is TGCGCCAGCAGCTTGGTACCGAGAGTCAATCAGCCCCAGCATTTT.